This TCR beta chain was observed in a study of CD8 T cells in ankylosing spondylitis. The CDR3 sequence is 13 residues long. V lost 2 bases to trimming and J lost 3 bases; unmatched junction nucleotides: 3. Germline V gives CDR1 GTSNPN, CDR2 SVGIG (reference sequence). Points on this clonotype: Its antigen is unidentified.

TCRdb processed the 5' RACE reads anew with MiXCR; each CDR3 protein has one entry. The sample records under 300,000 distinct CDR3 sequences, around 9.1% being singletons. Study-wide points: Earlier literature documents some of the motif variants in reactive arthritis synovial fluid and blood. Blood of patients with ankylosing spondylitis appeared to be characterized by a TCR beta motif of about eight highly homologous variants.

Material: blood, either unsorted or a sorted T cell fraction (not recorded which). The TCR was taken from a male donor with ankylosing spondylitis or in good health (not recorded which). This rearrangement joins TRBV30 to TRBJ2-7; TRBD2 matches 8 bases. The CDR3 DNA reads TGTGCCTGGAGTCCCAGCGGGGGCTACGAGCAGTACTTC. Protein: CAWSPSGGYEQYF.